A selection of T cell receptor beta chains follows, all from one sample in a study of neurological immune-mediated disorders. TCRdb re-called the 5' RACE reads through MiXCR, storing one row per CDR3 protein. The table includes about 99,000 distinct CDR3 sequences, roughly a tenth detected once. The material sequenced was PBMCs. The receptors shown here come from a female donor with HTLV-1-associated myelopathy (HAM/TSP). Each CDR3 is given with its conserved first and last residue. Each record gives: D gene, clone size, J gene, V gene, CDR3 DNA, CDR3 protein. The D gene is left open where the match is weak. Rows give clone size only sometimes, using once, few, many, or a class for an expanded clone.

d_call: TRBD2; clone_size: few; j_call: TRBJ2-3; v_call: TRBV6-5; cdr3_nt: TGTGCCAGCAGTTACGTAGGGCTAGCGGGGGGTGATACGCAGTATTTT; cdr3_aa: CASSYVGLAGGDTQYF
d_call: NA; clone_size: many; j_call: TRBJ2-1; v_call: TRBV11-2; cdr3_nt: TGTGCCAGCAGGTCGAGCCGGGGAGGCTGGACGGGGCAGTTCTTC; cdr3_aa: CASRSSRGGWTGQFF
d_call: NA; clone_size: many; j_call: TRBJ2-5; v_call: TRBV28; cdr3_nt: TGTGCCAGCAGGGCGGTATTCAGGGTAGGGGAGACCCAGTACTTC; cdr3_aa: CASRAVFRVGETQYF
d_call: TRBD2; clone_size: many; j_call: TRBJ2-3; v_call: TRBV9; cdr3_nt: TGTGCCAGCAGCAGTAGGACTAGCGGGGGGCGTAACACAGATACGCAGTATTTT; cdr3_aa: CASSSRTSGGRNTDTQYF
d_call: NA; clone_size: many; j_call: TRBJ2-6; v_call: TRBV5-1; cdr3_nt: TGCGCCAGCAGCTTGGGGCCTGGGGCCAACGTCCTGACTTTC; cdr3_aa: CASSLGPGANVLTF
d_call: NA; clone_size: few; j_call: TRBJ1-2; v_call: TRBV20-1; cdr3_nt: TGCAGTGCTTCTAGACAGGCCCTAGGCTACACCTTC; cdr3_aa: CSASRQALGYTF
d_call: TRBD2; clone_size: NA; j_call: TRBJ2-1; v_call: TRBV5-1; cdr3_nt: TGCGCCAGCAGCTTGGTCGGGCGGGGGGACTACAATGAGCAGTTCTTC; cdr3_aa: CASSLVGRGDYNEQFF
d_call: TRBD2; clone_size: many; j_call: TRBJ2-2; v_call: TRBV5-1; cdr3_nt: TGCGCCAGCAGCTTGGCCGGGAAAGCGGGGGACACCGGGGAGCTGTTTTTT; cdr3_aa: CASSLAGKAGDTGELFF
d_call: NA; clone_size: many; j_call: TRBJ2-1; v_call: TRBV5-1; cdr3_nt: TGCGCCAGCAGCGGGGGGGCCCGGGGGCCTAGTGAGCAGTTCTTC; cdr3_aa: CASSGGARGPSEQFF
d_call: NA; clone_size: many; j_call: TRBJ1-6; v_call: TRBV7-3; cdr3_nt: TGTGCCAGCAGTACCGGGACGGTGAATTCACCCCTCCACTTT; cdr3_aa: CASSTGTVNSPLHF